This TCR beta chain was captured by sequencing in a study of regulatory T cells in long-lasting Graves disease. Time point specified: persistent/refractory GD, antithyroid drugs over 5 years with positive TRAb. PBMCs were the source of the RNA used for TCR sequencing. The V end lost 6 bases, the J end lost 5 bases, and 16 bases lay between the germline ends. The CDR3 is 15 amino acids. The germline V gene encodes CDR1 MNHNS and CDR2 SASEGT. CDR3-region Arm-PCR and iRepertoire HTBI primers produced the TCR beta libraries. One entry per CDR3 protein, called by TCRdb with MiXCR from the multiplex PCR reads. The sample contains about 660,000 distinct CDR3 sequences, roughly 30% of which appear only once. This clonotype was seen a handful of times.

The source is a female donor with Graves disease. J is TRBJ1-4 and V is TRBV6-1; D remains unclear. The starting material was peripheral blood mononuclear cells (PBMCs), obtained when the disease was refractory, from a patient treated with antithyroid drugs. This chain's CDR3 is CASRERRRENEKLFF. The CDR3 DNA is TGTGCCAGCAGAGAAAGGCGGAGGGAGAATGAAAAACTGTTTTTT.